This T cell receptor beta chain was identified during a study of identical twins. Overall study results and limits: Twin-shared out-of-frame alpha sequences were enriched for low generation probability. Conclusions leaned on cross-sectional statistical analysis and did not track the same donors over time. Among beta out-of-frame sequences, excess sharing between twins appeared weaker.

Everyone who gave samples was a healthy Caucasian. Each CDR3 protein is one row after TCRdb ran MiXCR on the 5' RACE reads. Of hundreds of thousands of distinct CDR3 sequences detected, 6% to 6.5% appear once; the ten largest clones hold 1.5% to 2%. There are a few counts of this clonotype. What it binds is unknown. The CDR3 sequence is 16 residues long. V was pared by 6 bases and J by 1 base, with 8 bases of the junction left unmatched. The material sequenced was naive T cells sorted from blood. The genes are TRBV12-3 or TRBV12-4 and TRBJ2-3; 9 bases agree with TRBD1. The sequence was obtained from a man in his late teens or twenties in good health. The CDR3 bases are TGTGCCAGCAGCCCTATACAGGGGGCCGGCACAGATACGCAGTATTTT. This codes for CASSPIQGAGTDTQYF.